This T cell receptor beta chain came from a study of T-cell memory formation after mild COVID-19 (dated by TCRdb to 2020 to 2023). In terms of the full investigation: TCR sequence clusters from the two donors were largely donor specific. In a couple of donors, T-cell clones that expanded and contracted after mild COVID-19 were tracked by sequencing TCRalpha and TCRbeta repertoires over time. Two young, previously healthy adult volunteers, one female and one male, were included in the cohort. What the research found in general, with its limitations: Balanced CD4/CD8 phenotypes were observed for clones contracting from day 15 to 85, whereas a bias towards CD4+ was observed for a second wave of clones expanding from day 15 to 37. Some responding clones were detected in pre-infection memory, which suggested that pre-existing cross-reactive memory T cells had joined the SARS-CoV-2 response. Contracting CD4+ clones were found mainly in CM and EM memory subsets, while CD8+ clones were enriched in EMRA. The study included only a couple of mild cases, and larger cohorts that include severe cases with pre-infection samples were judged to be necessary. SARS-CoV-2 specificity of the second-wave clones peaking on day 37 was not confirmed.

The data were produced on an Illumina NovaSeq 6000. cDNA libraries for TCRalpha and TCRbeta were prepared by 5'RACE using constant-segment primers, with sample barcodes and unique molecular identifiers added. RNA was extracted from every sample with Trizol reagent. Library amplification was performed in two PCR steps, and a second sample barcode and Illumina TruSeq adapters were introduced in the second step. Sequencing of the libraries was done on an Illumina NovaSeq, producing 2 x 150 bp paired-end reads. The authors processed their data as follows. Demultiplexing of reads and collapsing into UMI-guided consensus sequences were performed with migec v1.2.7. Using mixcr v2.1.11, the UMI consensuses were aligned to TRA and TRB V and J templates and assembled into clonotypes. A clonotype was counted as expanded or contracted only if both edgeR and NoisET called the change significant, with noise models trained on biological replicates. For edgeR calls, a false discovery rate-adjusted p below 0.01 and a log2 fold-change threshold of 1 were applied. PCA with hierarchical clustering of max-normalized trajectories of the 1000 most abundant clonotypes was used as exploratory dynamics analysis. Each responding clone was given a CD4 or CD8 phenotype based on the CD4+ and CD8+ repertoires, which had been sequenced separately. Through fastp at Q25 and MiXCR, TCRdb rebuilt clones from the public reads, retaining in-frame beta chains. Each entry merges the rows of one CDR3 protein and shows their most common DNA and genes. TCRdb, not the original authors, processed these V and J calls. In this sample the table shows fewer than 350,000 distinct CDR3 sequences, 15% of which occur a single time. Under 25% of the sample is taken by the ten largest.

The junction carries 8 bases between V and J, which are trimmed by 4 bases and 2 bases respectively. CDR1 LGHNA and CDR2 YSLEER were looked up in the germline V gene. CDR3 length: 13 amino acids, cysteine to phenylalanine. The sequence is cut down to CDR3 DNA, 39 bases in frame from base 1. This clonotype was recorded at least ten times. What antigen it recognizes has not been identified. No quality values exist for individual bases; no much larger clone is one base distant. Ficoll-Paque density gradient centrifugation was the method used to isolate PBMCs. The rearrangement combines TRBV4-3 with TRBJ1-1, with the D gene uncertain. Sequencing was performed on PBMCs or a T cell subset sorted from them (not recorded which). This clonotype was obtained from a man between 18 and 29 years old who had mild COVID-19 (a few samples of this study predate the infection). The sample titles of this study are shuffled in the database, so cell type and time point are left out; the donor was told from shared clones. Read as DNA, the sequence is TGCGCCAGCAGCCCGGACGGAAACACTGAAGCTTTCTTT. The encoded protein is CASSPDGNTEAFF.